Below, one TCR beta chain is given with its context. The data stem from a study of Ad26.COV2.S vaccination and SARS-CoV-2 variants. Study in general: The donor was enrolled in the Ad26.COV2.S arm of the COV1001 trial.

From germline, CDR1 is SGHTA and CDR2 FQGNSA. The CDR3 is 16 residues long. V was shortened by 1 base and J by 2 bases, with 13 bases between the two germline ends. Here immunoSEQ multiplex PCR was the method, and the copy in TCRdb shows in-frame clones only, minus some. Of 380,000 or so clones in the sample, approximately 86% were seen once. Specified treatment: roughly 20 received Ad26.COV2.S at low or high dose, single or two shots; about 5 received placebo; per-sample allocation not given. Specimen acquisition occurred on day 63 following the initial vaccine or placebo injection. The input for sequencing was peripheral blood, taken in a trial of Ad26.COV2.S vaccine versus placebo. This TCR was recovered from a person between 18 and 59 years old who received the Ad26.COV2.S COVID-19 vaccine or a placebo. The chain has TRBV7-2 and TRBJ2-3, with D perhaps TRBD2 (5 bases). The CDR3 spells CASSLGGSWVTDTQYF. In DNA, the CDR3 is TGTGCCAGCAGCTTAGGAGGGAGTTGGGTCACAGATACGCAGTATTTT.